A single sample gave rise to the 14 T cell receptor beta chains below, sequenced in a study of cytomegalovirus exposure and HLA in healthy donors. A multiplex PCR was run with 60 Vbeta primers and 13 Jbeta primers. Using immunoSEQ multiplex PCR, the repertoire was profiled, and TCRdb retains in-frame clones only, with some absent. This sample carries about 120,000 clones, 76% of them seen once, and the ten largest clones take roughly 12%. Sequenced: PBMCs. These receptors all stem from a middle-aged woman in good health and CMV-seropositive.

This sequence joins TRBV5-3 and TRBJ2-3, with TRBD2 matching over 8 bases. TRBV5-3 is recorded as an ORF, its role being uncertain. The CDR3 is made up of 17 amino acids. V gave up 4 bases and J gave up 4 bases; unmatched junction bases: 14. The CDR3 nucleotides read TGTGCCAGAAGCCGAGTGGGACTAGAGGGTCCCCCAGATACGCAGTATTTT. Translation: CARSRVGLEGPPDTQYF.

This clone was seen more than once but under ten times. The V call is TRBV5-1, the J call TRBJ1-4, with 8 bases aligning to TRBD1. This CDR3 has 15 residues. The V segment lost 4 bases and the J segment 2 bases; nucleotides outside the gene matches: 4. CDR1 is SGHRS and CDR2 is YFSETQ in the germline V gene. CDR3 in DNA: TGCGCCAGCAGCCCAACAGGGGGTACTAATGAAAAACTGTTTTTT. This codes for CASSPTGGTNEKLFF.

The V call is TRBV5-1, the J call TRBJ2-3; 8 nucleotides align to TRBD2. The CDR3 runs 14 residues. Germline CDR1 reads SGHRS; CDR2 reads YFSETQ. Germline trimming cut 0 bases from V and 4 bases from J; bases unmatched to any gene: 1. CDR3 in amino acids: CASSLGTSPDTQYF. DNA for the CDR3: TGCGCCAGCAGCTTGGGGACTAGCCCAGATACGCAGTATTTT.

CDR3 in amino acids: CAWSAGGDYTF. The CDR3 DNA reads TGTGCCTGGAGTGCTGGCGGAGACTACACCTTC. V gene TRBV30 combines with J gene TRBJ1-2; no firm D call. V gave up 1 base and J gave up 10 bases, with 10 bases separating them. The CDR3 has 11 residues. Germline V lookup: CDR1 GTSNPN, CDR2 SVGIG (reference sequence). Using reference TRBV30 and TRBJ1-2 for the parts outside the CDR3, the full variable domain is SQTIHQWPATLVQPVGSPLSLECTVEGTSNPNLYWYRQAAGRGLQLLFYSVGIGQISSEVPQNLSASRPQDRQFILSSKKLLLSDSGFYLCAWSAGGDYTFGSGTRLTVV.

The V and J genes are TRBV5-1 and TRBJ1-6; 7 bases align to TRBD1. The trim removed 2 bases at V and 10 bases at J, leaving 6 bases unmatched. The germline V gene encodes CDR1 SGHRS and CDR2 YFSETQ. This CDR3 has 14 residues. The CDR3 spells CASSLIRGSSPLHF. The DNA for the CDR3 is TGCGCCAGCAGCTTAATCAGGGGGTCATCACCCCTCCACTTT.

As for this clone: The junction departs from the called germline gene at one end, perhaps through a read error. The chain links TRBV5-4 to TRBJ2-1; 7 bases are shared with TRBD1. Germline loops: CDR1 SGHNT, CDR2 YYREEE (reference sequence). The CDR3 is made up of 16 amino acids. CDR3 amino acids: CASRLGVRGPEDEQFF. DNA of the CDR3: TGTGCCAGCAGGTTGGGGGTGAGGGGGCCTGAAGATGAGCAGTTCTTC.

This clone was seen a single time. This chain connects TRBV30 to TRBJ1-2; D may be TRBD1 (6 bases). From germline, CDR1 is GTSNPN and CDR2 SVGIG (reference sequence). The CDR3 runs to 14 residues. V gave up 2 bases and J gave up 4 bases, with 14 bases separating them. DNA for the CDR3: TGTGCCTGGAGTACAGGGCTGGTGGGCTATGGCTACACCTTC. Protein: CAWSTGLVGYGYTF.

The V call is TRBV6-5, the J call TRBJ2-5; 7 nucleotides line up with TRBD1. The CDR3 sequence is 13 residues long. Trimming took 6 bases from V and 7 from J; bases not matched to a gene: 8. Per the germline V gene, CDR1 is MNHEY and CDR2 is SVGAGI. The DNA of the CDR3 is TGTGCCAGCAGCTACGACAGGGTCGCGACCCAGTACTTC. Its translation: CASSYDRVATQYF.

The V gene is TRBV19, the J gene TRBJ2-3; 7 bases map to TRBD1. Losses at the gene ends were 5 bases for V and 2 bases for J; bases not matched to a gene: 7. CDR1 and CDR2 (germline): LNHDA, SQIVND (reference sequence). This CDR3 region has 15 residues. CDR3 nucleotides: TGTGCCAGTAGTTCTCGACAGGGCCCCACAGATACGCAGTATTTT. This translates into CASSSRQGPTDTQYF.

The gene calls are TRBV10-3 and TRBJ1-4; TRBD1 agrees at 10 bases. Germline values: CDR1 ENHRY, CDR2 SYGVKD. V lost 8 bases and J lost 5; bases outside the gene matches: 5. This CDR3 is built from 14 residues. The CDR3: CAIRRDRGNEKLFF. CDR3 in DNA: TGTGCCATCCGGCGGGACAGGGGAAATGAAAAACTGTTTTTT.

This sequence joins TRBV7-9 and TRBJ1-2; possibly TRBD1 for D (5 bases). V dropped 1 base and J dropped 4 bases, with 16 bases sitting between them. Germline-derived CDR1 and CDR2 are SEHNR and FQNEAQ (reference sequence). The CDR3 sequence is 16 residues long. The CDR3 region has the DNA TGTGCCAGCAGCTTAGGTGGGGCCTTGGACCTCTATGGCTACACCTTC. Its translation: CASSLGGALDLYGYTF.

The J gene is TRBJ2-1, the V gene TRBV5-1; D remains unclear. Trimming cost V 4 bases and J 2 bases, with 13 bases left between them. Germline lookup yields CDR1 SGHRS and CDR2 YFSETQ. The CDR3 is 15 residues long. This CDR3 is CASSPVQRPYNEQFF. DNA of the CDR3: TGCGCCAGCAGCCCGGTCCAGCGCCCCTACAATGAGCAGTTCTTC.

The rearrangement joins TRBV19 to TRBJ1-1; D might be TRBD1 (5 bases). Germline loops: CDR1 LNHDA, CDR2 SQIVND (reference sequence). V was shortened by 6 bases and J by 2 bases, with 10 bases between the two germline ends. The CDR3 runs to 13 residues. This CDR3 reads CASRRQRNTEAFF. The CDR3, as DNA: TGTGCCAGTAGACGACAGAGAAACACTGAAGCTTTCTTT.

The CDR3: CASSEGGGLGTEAFF. The CDR3 bases are TGTGCCAGCAGTGAAGGGGGGGGTTTGGGCACTGAAGCTTTCTTT. The chain links TRBV6-1 to TRBJ1-1, with D possibly matching TRBD1 (5 bases). Per the germline V gene, CDR1 is MNHNS and CDR2 is SASEGT. Trimming shortened V by 1 base and J by 4 bases, and 13 bases separated the two germline ends. This CDR3 has 15 residues.